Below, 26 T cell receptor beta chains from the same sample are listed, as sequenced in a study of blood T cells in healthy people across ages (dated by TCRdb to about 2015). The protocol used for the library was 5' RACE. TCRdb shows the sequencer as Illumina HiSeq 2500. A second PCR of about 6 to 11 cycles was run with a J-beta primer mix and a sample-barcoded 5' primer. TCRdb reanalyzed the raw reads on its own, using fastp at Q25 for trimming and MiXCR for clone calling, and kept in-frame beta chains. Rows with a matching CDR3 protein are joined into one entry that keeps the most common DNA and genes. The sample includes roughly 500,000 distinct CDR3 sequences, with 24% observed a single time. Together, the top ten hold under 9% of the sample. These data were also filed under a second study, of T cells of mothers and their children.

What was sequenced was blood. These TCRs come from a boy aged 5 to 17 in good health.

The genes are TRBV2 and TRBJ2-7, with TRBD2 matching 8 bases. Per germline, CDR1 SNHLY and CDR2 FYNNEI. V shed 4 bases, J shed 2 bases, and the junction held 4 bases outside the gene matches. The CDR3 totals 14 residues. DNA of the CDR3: TGTGCCAGCAGTGTATCGGGGGGGCCCTACGAGCAGTACTTC. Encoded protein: CASSVSGGPYEQYF.

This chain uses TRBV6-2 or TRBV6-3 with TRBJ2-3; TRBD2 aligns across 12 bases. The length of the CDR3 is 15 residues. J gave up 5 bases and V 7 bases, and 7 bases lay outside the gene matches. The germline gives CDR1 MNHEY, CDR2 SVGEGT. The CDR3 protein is CASILLAGGEDTQYF. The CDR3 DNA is TGTGCCAGCATCTTACTAGCGGGAGGAGAAGATACGCAGTATTTT.

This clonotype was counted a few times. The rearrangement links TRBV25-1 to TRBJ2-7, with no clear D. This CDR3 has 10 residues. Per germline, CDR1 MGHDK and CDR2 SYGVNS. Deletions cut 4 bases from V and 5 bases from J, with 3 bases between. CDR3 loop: CASSAHEQYF. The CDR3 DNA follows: TGTGCCAGCAGTGCCCACGAGCAGTACTTC.

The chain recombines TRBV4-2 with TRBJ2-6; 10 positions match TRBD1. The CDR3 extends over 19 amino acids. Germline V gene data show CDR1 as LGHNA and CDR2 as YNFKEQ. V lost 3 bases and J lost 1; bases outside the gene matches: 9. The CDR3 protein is CASSHLPGQGTSGANVLTF. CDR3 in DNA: TGTGCCAGCAGCCATTTACCGGGACAGGGGACATCTGGGGCCAACGTCCTGACTTTC.

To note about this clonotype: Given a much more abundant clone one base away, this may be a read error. This chain's CDR3 is CASSNNYNEQFF. In DNA form, the CDR3 reads TGTGCCAGCAGTAACAATTACAATGAGCAGTTCTTC. The rearrangement links TRBV27 to TRBJ2-1; D gene uncertain. Trimming pared 5 bases from V and 4 bases from J, leaving 6 bases between. This CDR3 spans 12 amino acids. Germline assignment: CDR1 MNHEY and CDR2 SMNVEV (reference sequence).

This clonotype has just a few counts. The DNA for the CDR3 is TGCAGCGTTGGAGATTCTGGCTACACCTTC. It encodes CSVGDSGYTF. The J gene is TRBJ1-2, the V gene TRBV29-1; D remains ambiguous. Germline CDR1 is SQVTM and CDR2 is ANQGSEA. The CDR3 sequence is 10 residues long. V gave up 4 bases and J gave up 7 bases, with 7 bases separating them.

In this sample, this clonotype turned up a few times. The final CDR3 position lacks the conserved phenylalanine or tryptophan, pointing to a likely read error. The CDR3 region is CASRRGGDTDTQYL. CDR3 DNA: TGCGCCAGCAGGCGGGGGGGCGACACAGATACGCAGTATCTT. This chain connects TRBV4-3 to TRBJ2-3; TRBD2 agrees at 9 bases. The J segment lost 2 bases and the V segment lost 6 bases, leaving 3 bases of the junction unmatched. This CDR3 has 14 residues. Germline V CDR1 and CDR2: LGHNA, YSLEER.

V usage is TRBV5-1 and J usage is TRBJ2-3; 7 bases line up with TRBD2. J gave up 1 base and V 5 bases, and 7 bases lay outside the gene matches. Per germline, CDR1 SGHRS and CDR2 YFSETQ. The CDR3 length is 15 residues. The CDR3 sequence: CASSTGTIGTDTQYF. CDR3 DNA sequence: TGCGCCAGCAGTACCGGGACTATAGGCACAGATACGCAGTATTTT.

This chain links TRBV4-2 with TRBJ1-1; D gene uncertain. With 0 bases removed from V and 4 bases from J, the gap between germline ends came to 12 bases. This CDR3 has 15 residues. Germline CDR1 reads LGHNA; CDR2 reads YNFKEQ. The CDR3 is CASSQDPGSGTEAFF. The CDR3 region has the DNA TGTGCCAGCAGCCAAGACCCGGGATCGGGCACTGAAGCTTTCTTT.

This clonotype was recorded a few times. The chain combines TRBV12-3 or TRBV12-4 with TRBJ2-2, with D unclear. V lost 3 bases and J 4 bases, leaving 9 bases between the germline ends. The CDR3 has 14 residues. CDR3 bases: TGTGCCAGCAGTTTCGTCAGAGTCACCGGGGAGCTGTTTTTT. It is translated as CASSFVRVTGELFF.

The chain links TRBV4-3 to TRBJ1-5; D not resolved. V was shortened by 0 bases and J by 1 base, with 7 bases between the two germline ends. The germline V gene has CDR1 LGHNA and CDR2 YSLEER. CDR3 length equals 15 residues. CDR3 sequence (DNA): TGCGCCAGCAGCCAAGATCCGGAGAGCAATCAGCCCCAGCATTTT. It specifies CASSQDPESNQPQHF.

CDR3 nucleotides: TGTGCCAGCAGCTTATCCGATGGGGGAGGGGGCCGCACCTATAATTCACCCCTCCACTTT. Residues: CASSLSDGGGGRTYNSPLHF. This chain connects TRBV11-1 to TRBJ1-6, with 7 bases that match TRBD1. The CDR3 has 20 residues. Germline V gives CDR1 SGHAT, CDR2 FQDESV (reference sequence). V lost 2 bases and J lost 2; bases outside the gene matches: 15.

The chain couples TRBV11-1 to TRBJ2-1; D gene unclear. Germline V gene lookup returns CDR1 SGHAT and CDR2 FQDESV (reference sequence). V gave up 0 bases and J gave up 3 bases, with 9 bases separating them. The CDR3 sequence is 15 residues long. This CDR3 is CASSLAGFDYNEQFF. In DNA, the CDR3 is TGTGCCAGCAGCTTAGCGGGATTTGACTACAATGAGCAGTTCTTC.

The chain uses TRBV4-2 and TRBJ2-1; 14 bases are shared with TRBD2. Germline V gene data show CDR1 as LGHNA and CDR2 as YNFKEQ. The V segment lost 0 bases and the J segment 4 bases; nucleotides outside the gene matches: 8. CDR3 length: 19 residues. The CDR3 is CASSQEGLAGEERYNEQFF. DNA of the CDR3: TGTGCCAGCAGCCAAGAGGGACTAGCGGGAGAAGAACGGTACAATGAGCAGTTCTTC.

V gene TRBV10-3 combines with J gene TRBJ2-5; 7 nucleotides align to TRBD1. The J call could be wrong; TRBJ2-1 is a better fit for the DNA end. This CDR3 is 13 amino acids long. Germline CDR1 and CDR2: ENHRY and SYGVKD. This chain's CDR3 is CAISVDRYNEQFF. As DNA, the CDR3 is TGTGCCATCAGTGTGGACAGGTACAATGAGCAGTTCTTC.

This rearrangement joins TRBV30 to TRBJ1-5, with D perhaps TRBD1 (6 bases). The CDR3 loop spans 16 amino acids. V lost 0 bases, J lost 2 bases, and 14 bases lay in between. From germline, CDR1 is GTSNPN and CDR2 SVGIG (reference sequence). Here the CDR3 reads CAWSVPLGAGNQPQHF. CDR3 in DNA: TGTGCCTGGAGTGTACCTCTGGGGGCGGGCAATCAGCCCCAGCATTTT.

CDR3 residues: CASSSWMTGVADTQYF. The DNA of the CDR3 is TGTGCCAGCAGCTCTTGGATGACAGGGGTGGCAGATACGCAGTATTTT. The chain combines TRBV5-6 with TRBJ2-3; 8 bases agree with TRBD1. The CDR3 runs to 16 residues. Germline V gene sequence: CDR1 SGHDT, CDR2 YYEEEE. Unmatched junction bases numbered 10, after V lost 3 bases and J lost 4 bases.

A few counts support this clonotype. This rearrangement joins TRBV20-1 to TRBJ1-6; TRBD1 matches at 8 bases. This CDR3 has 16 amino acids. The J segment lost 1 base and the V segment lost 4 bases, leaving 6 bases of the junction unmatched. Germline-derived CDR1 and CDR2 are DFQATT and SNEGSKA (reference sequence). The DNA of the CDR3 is TGCAGTGCTAACCAAGGACAGGGTTCCTATAATTCACCCCTCCACTTT. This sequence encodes CSANQGQGSYNSPLHF.

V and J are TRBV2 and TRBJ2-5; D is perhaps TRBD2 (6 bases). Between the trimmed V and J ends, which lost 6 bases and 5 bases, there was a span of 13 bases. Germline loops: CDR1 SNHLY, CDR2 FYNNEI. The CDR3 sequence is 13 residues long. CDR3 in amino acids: CASRASEMETQYF. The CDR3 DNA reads TGTGCCAGCAGGGCTAGCGAAATGGAGACCCAGTACTTC.

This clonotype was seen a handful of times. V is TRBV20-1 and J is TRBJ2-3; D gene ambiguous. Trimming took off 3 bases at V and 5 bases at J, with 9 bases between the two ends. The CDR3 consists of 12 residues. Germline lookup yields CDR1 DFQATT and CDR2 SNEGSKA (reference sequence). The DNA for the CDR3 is TGCAGTGCTAGGGGAATGGGAGATACGCAGTATTTT. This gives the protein CSARGMGDTQYF.

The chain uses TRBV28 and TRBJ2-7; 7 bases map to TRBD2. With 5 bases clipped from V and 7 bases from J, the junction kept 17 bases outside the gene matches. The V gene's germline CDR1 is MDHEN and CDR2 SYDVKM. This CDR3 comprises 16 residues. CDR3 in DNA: TGTGCCAGCAGTCCCTTTAAGGGAGGGGCCCTGGCGGAGCAGTACTTC. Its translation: CASSPFKGGALAEQYF.

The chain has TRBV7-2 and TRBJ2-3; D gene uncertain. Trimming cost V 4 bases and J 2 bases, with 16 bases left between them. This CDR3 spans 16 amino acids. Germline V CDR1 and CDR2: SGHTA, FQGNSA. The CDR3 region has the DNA TGTGCCAGCAGCTCCCAAACTGGATCGCCCACAGATACGCAGTATTTT. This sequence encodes CASSSQTGSPTDTQYF.

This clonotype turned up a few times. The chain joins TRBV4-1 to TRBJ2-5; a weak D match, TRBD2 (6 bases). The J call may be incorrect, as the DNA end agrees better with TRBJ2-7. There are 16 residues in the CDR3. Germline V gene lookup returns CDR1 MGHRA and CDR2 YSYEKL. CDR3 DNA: TGCGCCAGCAGCCAAGTTGGGACTGACCGTCGAAACGAGCAGTACTTC. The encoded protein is CASSQVGTDRRNEQYF.

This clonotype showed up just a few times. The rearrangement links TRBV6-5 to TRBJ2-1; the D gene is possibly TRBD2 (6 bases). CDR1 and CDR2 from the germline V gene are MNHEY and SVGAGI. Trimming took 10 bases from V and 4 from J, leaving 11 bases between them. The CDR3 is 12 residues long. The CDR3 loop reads CATRTNYNEQFF. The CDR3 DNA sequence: TGTGCCACCAGGACTAATTACAATGAGCAGTTCTTC.

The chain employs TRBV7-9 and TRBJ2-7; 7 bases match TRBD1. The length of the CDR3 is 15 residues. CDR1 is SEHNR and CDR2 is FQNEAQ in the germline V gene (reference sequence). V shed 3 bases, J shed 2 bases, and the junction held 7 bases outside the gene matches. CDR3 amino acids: CASSFNRGPTYEQYF. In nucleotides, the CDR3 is TGTGCCAGCAGCTTTAACAGGGGACCTACCTACGAGCAGTACTTC. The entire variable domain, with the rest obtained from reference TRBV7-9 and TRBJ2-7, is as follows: DTGVSQNPRHKITKRGQNVTFRCDPISEHNRLYWYRQTLGQGPEFLTYFQNEAQLEKSRLLSDRFSAERPKGSFSTLEIQRTEQGDSAMYLCASSFNRGPTYEQYFGPGTRLTVT.

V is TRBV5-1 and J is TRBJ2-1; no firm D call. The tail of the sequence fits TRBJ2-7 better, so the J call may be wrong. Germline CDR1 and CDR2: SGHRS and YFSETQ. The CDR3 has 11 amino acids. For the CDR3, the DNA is TGCGCCAGCAGTTCCGCGATTGAGCAGTACTTC. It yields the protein CASSSAIEQYF.